The present T cell receptor beta chain was sequenced within a study of T cells after yellow fever vaccination. General observations from the study: Across the CD4 and CD8 compartments, a small share of clonotypes was present in both. Boosting was followed by the reappearance of most primary-vaccination clones (roughly 95% CD4, about 90% CD8).

UMIs were added to TCR cDNA along with a universal primer site when it was made by 5'RACE template switching. TCRdb re-derived calls from the 5' RACE reads in MiXCR, one entry per CDR3 protein. The sample lists some 96,000 distinct CDR3 sequences, approximately 8.4% occurring once. Germline trimming cut 6 bases from V and 2 bases from J; bases unmatched to any gene: 5. The CDR3 covers 15 residues. CDR1 and CDR2 from the germline V gene are SGHVS and FNYEAQ. The sample here was CD8+ T cells not binding an NS4B(214-222) dextramer, sorted from PBMCs, taken around 16 days after the first yellow fever vaccination. V is TRBV7-6 and J is TRBJ2-1; 9 bases align to TRBD2. The source is a man aged 18 to 35 who received the YFV17D yellow fever vaccine. The CDR3 bases are TGTGCCAGCAGTGTAGCGGGGGCCCCCTACAATGAGCAGTTCTTC. Translated, it gives CASSVAGAPYNEQFF.